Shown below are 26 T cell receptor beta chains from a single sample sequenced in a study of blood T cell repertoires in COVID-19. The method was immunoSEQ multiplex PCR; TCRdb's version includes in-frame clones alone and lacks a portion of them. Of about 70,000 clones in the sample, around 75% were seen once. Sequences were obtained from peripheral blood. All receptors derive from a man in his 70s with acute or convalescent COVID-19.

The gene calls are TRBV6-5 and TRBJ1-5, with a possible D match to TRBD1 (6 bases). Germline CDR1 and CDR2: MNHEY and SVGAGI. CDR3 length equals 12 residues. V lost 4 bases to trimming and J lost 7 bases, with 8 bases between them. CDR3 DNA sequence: TGTGCCAGCAGTTCACAGGGCCAGCCCCAGCATTTT. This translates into CASSSQGQPQHF.

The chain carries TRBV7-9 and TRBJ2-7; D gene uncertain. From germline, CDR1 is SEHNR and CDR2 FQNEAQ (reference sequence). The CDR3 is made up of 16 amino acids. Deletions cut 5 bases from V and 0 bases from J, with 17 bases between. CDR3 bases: TGTGCCAGCAGCCACTTCGATATCATGAGCTCCTACGAGCAGTACTTC. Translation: CASSHFDIMSSYEQYF.

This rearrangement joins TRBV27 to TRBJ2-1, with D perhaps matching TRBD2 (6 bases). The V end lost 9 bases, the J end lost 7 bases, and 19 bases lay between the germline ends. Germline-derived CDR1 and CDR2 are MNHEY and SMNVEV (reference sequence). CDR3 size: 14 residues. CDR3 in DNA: TGTGCCAGTCGGGGCTACGGGACTTCGAATGAGCAGTTCTTC. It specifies CASRGYGTSNEQFF.

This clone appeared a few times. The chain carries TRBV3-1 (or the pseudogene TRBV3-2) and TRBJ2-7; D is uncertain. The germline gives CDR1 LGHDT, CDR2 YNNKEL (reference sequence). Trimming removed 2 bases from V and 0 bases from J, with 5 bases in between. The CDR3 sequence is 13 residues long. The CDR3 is CASSQRSSYEQYF. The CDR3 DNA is TGTGCCAGCAGCCAAAGGAGCTCCTACGAGCAGTACTTC.

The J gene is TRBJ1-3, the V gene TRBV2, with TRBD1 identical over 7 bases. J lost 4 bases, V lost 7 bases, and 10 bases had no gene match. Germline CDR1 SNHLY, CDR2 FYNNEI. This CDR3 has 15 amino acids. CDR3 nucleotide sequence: TGTGCCAGCATTCCTGAGACAGGGTTCGGAAACACCATATATTTT. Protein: CASIPETGFGNTIYF.

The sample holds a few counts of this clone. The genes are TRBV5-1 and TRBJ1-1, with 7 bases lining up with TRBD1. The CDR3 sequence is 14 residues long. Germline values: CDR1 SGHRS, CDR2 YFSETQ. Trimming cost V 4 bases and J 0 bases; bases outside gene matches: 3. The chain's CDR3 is CASSHDRVNTEAFF. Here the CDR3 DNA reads TGCGCCAGCAGCCACGACAGGGTGAACACTGAAGCTTTCTTT.

For the CDR3, the DNA is TGTGCCAGCAATCCAACAGGGTTTTCGCCCTCCTACGAGCAGTACTTC. It encodes CASNPTGFSPSYEQYF. The rearrangement links TRBV28 to TRBJ2-7, with TRBD1 as a possible D gene (6 bases). Germline CDR1 is MDHEN and CDR2 is SYDVKM. This CDR3 has 16 amino acids. The V gene lost 7 bases and the J gene lost 0 bases, with 19 bases spanning the gap.

The CDR3 DNA is TGTGCCAGCAGCCAGGGACTGGCACAAGAGACCCAGTACTTC. This gives the protein CASSQGLAQETQYF. This rearrangement joins TRBV14 to TRBJ2-5; D is perhaps TRBD2 (6 bases). This CDR3 comprises 14 residues. The V gene lost 3 bases and the J gene lost 2 bases, with 10 bases spanning the gap. The germline gives CDR1 SGHDN, CDR2 FVKESK. The whole variable domain, remainder taken from reference TRBV14 and TRBJ2-5, is EAGVTQFPSHSVIEKGQTVTLRCDPISGHDNLYWYRRVMGKEIKFLLHFVKESKQDESGMPNNRFLAERTGGTYSTLKVQPAELEDSGVYFCASSQGLAQETQYFGPGTRLLVL.

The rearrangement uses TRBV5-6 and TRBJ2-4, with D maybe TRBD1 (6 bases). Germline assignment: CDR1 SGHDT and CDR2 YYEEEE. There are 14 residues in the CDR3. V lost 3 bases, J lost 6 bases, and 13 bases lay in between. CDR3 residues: CASSSPRGGNIQYF. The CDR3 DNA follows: TGTGCCAGCAGCTCGCCCAGGGGTGGAAACATTCAGTACTTC.

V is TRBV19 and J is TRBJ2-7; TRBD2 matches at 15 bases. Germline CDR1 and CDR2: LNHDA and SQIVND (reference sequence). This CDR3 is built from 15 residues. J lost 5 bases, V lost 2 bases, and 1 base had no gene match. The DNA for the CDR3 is TGTGCCAGTAGTATACGGACTAGCGGGGGGGACGAGCAGTACTTC. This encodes CASSIRTSGGDEQYF. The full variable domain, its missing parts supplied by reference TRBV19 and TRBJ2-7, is DGGITQSPKYLFRKEGQNVTLSCEQNLNHDAMYWYRQDPGQGLRLIYYSQIVNDFQKGDIAEGYSVSREKKESFPLTVTSAQKNPTAFYLCASSIRTSGGDEQYFGPGTRLTVT.

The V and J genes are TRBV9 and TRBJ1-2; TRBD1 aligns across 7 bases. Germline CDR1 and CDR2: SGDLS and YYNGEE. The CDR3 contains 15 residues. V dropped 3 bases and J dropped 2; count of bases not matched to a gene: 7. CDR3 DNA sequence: TGTGCCAGCAGCGCACAGGGGAGAATCAACTATGGCTACACCTTC. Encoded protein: CASSAQGRINYGYTF.

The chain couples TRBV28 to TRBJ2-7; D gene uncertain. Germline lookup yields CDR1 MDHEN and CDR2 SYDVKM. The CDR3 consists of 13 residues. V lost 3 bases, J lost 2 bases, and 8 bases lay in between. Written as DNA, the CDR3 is TGTGCCAGCAGTTTGAGAGGCCCCTACGAGCAGTACTTC. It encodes CASSLRGPYEQYF.

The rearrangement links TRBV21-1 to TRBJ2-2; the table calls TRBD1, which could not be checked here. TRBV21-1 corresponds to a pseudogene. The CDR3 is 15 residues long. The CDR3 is CASSKGTFYTGELFF. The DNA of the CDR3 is TGTGCCAGCAGCAAAGGGACATTTTACACCGGGGAGCTGTTTTTT.

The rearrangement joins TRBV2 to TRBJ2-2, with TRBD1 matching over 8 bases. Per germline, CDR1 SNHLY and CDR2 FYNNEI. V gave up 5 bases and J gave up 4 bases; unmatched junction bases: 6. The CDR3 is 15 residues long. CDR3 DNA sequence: TGTGCCAGCAGTCCAACAGGGGGAATCACCGGGGAGCTGTTTTTT. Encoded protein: CASSPTGGITGELFF.

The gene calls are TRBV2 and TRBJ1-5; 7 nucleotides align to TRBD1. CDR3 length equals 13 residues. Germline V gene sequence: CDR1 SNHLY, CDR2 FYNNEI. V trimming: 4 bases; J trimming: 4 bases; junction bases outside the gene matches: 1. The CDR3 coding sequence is TGTGCCAGCAGTGGGGGACAGAATCAGCCCCAGCATTTT. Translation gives CASSGGQNQPQHF.

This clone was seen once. The CDR3 coding sequence is TGTGCCAGTACCACGACAGGGGGCGGGGAGCTGTTTTTT. Translated, it gives CASTTTGGGELFF. V usage is TRBV19 and J usage is TRBJ2-2, with 9 nucleotides matching TRBD1. This CDR3 is built from 13 residues. The ends lost 7 bases at V and 7 bases at J; junction bases unmatched: 4. Germline V lookup: CDR1 LNHDA, CDR2 SQIVND (reference sequence).

The CDR3 reads CAISDEGASNVLTF. DNA for the CDR3: TGTGCCATCAGTGATGAAGGGGCTTCCAACGTCCTGACTTTC. V gene TRBV10-3 combines with J gene TRBJ2-6; D possibly corresponds to TRBD1 (5 bases). V lost 3 bases, J lost 8 bases, and 11 bases lay in between. The CDR3 covers 14 residues. Germline V gene sequence: CDR1 ENHRY, CDR2 SYGVKD.

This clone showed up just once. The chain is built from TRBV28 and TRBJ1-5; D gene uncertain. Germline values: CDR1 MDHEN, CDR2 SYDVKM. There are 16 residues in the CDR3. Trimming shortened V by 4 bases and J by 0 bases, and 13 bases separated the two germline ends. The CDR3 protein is CASSSPREDSNQPQHF. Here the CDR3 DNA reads TGTGCCAGCAGTTCCCCTAGAGAAGATAGCAATCAGCCCCAGCATTTT.

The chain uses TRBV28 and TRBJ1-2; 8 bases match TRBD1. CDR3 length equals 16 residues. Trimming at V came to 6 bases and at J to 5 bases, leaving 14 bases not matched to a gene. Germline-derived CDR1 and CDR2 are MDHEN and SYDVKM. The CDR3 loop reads CASRGGQGISRYGYTF. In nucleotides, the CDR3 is TGTGCCAGCAGGGGAGGACAGGGTATCTCCCGTTATGGCTACACCTTC.

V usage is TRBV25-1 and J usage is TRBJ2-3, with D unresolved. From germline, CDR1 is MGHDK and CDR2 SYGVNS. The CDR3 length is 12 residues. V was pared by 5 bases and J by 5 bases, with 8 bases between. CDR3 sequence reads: CASSKLRDTQYF. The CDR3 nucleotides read TGTGCCAGCAGTAAACTCCGAGATACGCAGTATTTT.

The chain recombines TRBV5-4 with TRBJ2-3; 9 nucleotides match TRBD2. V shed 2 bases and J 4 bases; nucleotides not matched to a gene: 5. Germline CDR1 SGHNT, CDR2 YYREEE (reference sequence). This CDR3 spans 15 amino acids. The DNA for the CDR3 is TGTGCCAGCAGCTTAGGTAGCGGGAGTCCAGATACGCAGTATTTT. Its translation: CASSLGSGSPDTQYF. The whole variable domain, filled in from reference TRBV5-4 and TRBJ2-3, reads ETGVTQSPTHLIKTRGQQVTLRCSSQSGHNTVSWYQQALGQGPQFIFQYYREEENGRGNFPPRFSGLQFPNYSSELNVNALELDDSALYLCASSLGSGSPDTQYFGPGTRLTVL.

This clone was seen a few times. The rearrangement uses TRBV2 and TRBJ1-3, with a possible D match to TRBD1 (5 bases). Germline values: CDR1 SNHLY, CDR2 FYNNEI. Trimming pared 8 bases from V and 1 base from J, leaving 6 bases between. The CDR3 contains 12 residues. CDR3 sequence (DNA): TGTGCCAGCCCAGGGTCTGGAAACACCATATATTTT. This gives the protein CASPGSGNTIYF.

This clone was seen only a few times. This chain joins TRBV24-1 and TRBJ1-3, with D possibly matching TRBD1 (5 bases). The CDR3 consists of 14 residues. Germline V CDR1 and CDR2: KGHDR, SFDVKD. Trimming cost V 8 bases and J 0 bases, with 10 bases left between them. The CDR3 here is CATTRDSSGNTIYF. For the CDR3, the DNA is TGTGCCACCACCAGAGACAGCTCTGGAAACACCATATATTTT.

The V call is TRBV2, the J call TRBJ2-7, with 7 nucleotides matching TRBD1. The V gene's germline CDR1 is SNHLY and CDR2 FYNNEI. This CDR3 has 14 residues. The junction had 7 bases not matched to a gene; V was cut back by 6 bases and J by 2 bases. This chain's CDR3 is CASRRGQGAYEQYF. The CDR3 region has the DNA TGTGCCAGCAGAAGGGGGCAGGGGGCCTACGAGCAGTACTTC.

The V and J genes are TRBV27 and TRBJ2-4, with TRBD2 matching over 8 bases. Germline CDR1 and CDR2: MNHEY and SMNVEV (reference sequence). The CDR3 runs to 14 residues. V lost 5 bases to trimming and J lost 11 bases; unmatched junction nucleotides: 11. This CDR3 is CASSPWSSGTLQYF. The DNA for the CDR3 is TGTGCCAGCAGTCCCTGGAGTAGCGGGACCCTTCAGTACTTC.

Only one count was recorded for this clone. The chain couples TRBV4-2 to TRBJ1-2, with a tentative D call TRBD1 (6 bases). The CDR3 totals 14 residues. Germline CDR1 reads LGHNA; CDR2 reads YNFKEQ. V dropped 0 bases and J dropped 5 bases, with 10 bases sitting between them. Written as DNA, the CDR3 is TGTGCCAGCAGCCAAGAATCCAGGGGATATGGCTACACCTTC. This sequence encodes CASSQESRGYGYTF.